The 27 T cell receptor beta chains given below trace back to one sample, sequenced in a study of identifying expanded T cells in peripheral blood. Libraries were prepared by immunoSEQ multiplex PCR; TCRdb keeps only in-frame clonotypes and omits some of them. The table shows 120,000 or so clones, with around four fifths occurring only once. The source material was blood. These receptors all stem from a person between 18 and 75 years old in good health.

This chain connects TRBV10-2 to TRBJ1-6; D is unresolved. V was trimmed by 5 bases and J by 5 bases, leaving 7 bases between them. CDR1 WSHSY and CDR2 SAAADI come from the germline V gene. This CDR3 comprises 13 residues. In DNA, the CDR3 is TGCGCCAGCAGTAGGTTACATAATTCACCCCTCCACTTT. Residues: CASSRLHNSPLHF.

This chain links TRBV7-8 with TRBJ2-7; D unresolved. This CDR3 has 15 amino acids. Trimming removed 0 bases from V and 1 base from J, with 10 bases in between. CDR1 is SGHVS, CDR2 FQNEAQ, per germline. CDR3 region: CASSLAPGLSYEQYF. For the CDR3, the DNA is TGTGCCAGCAGCTTAGCGCCCGGATTATCCTACGAGCAGTACTTC.

The chain links TRBV29-1 to TRBJ2-7; possibly TRBD2 for D (7 bases). Germline CDR1 and CDR2: SQVTM and ANQGSEA. The CDR3 length is 12 residues. V lost 3 bases and J lost 7, with 13 bases in between. The CDR3 nucleotides read TGCAGCGTTGAGGACAGAGCGGGAGAGCAGTACTTC. This encodes CSVEDRAGEQYF.

The chain uses TRBV18 and TRBJ1-6, with D unresolved. Trimming took 6 bases from V and 3 from J, leaving 3 bases between them. Germline assignment: CDR1 KGHSH and CDR2 LQKENI. The CDR3 consists of 12 residues. The CDR3 DNA reads TGTGCCAGCTCCAACTATAATTCACCCCTCCACTTT. Translated: CASSNYNSPLHF.

The V gene is TRBV4-1, the J gene TRBJ1-5; D gene ambiguous. Germline values: CDR1 MGHRA, CDR2 YSYEKL. Between the trimmed V and J ends, which lost 3 bases and 5 bases, there was a span of 14 bases. There are 15 residues in the CDR3. The CDR3 here is CASSHELVRYQPQHF. Here the CDR3 DNA reads TGCGCCAGCAGCCATGAGTTAGTTCGGTATCAGCCCCAGCATTTT.

The chain links TRBV5-6 to TRBJ1-6; tentatively, D is TRBD1 (5 bases). V was shortened by 2 bases and J by 7 bases, with 13 bases between the two germline ends. The V gene's germline CDR1 is SGHDT and CDR2 YYEEEE. This CDR3 is built from 15 residues. This CDR3 is CASSFLGGNNSPLHF. The CDR3 bases are TGTGCCAGCAGCTTTCTCGGGGGGAACAATTCACCCCTCCACTTT. Variable domain in full (rest from reference TRBV5-6 and TRBJ1-6): DAGVTQSPTHLIKTRGQQVTLRCSPKSGHDTVSWYQQALGQGPQFIFQYYEEEERQRGNFPDRFSGHQFPNYSSELNVNALLLGDSALYLCASSFLGGNNSPLHFGNGTRLTVT.

The chain joins TRBV7-2 to TRBJ2-3, with 7 bases matching TRBD2. CDR3 length: 15 amino acids. J was trimmed by 6 bases and V by 1 base; bases with no gene match: 7. Per germline, CDR1 SGHTA and CDR2 FQGNSA. DNA for the CDR3: TGTGCCAGCAGCTTAGTTGCGGGGGTCGTGGATACGCAGTATTTT. Its translation is CASSLVAGVVDTQYF. Variable domain in full (rest from reference TRBV7-2 and TRBJ2-3): GAGVSQSPSNKVTEKGKDVELRCDPISGHTALYWYRQSLGQGLEFLIYFQGNSAPDKSGLPSDRFSAERTGGSVSTLTIQRTQQEDSAVYLCASSLVAGVVDTQYFGPGTRLTVL.

This rearrangement joins TRBV7-9 to TRBJ1-4; D ambiguous. Trimming stripped 5 bases from V and 3 bases from J, with 16 bases between. This CDR3 comprises 16 residues. Germline values: CDR1 SEHNR, CDR2 FQNEAQ (reference sequence). The CDR3 spells CASSPGGHAANEKLFF. The DNA for the CDR3 is TGTGCCAGCAGCCCTGGCGGTCACGCGGCTAATGAAAAACTGTTTTTT.

This chain links TRBV30 with TRBJ1-3; tentative D call: TRBD1 (5 bases). This CDR3 has 12 residues. CDR1 is GTSNPN, CDR2 SVGIG, per germline (reference sequence). Trimming left V 4 bases short and J 2 bases short, with 6 bases between. CDR3 nucleotides: TGTGCCTGGACGACAGCTGGAAACACCATATATTTT. It yields the protein CAWTTAGNTIYF.

The table lists this clone with a few counts. The genes are TRBV2 and TRBJ1-1; D perhaps matches TRBD1 (5 bases). The germline V gene encodes CDR1 SNHLY and CDR2 FYNNEI. The V gene lost 6 bases and the J gene lost 0 bases, with 8 bases spanning the gap. The length of the CDR3 is 13 residues. The CDR3 DNA sequence: TGTGCCAGCAGACCAGGGCTGAACACTGAAGCTTTCTTT. As protein: CASRPGLNTEAFF.

V usage is TRBV9 and J usage is TRBJ1-4, with D unclear. Germline V gene lookup returns CDR1 SGDLS and CDR2 YYNGEE. This CDR3 spans 16 amino acids. The V and J ends lost 1 base and 0 bases respectively, with 10 bases between them. The CDR3 spells CASSVSMGATNEKLFF. DNA of the CDR3: TGTGCCAGCAGCGTATCAATGGGCGCAACTAATGAAAAACTGTTTTTT.

The chain is built from TRBV5-4 and TRBJ2-7; a possible D gene is TRBD1 (6 bases). This CDR3 region has 14 residues. V gave up 2 bases and J gave up 0 bases, with 9 bases separating them. The germline V gene encodes CDR1 SGHNT and CDR2 YYREEE (reference sequence). The DNA for the CDR3 is TGTGCCAGCAGCTTTGGGGGCAACTCCTACGAGCAGTACTTC. It encodes CASSFGGNSYEQYF.

This clone was seen just once. The chain couples TRBV7-2 to TRBJ2-7; D is uncertain. Germline CDR1 is SGHTA and CDR2 is FQGNSA. V lost 1 base, J lost 5 bases, and 15 bases lay in between. The CDR3 consists of 15 residues. CDR3 in amino acids: CASSLVRTGRHEQYF. Here the CDR3 DNA reads TGTGCCAGCAGCTTAGTCAGGACCGGCCGCCACGAGCAGTACTTC.

V is TRBV4-3 and J is TRBJ1-6, with D possibly matching TRBD1 (5 bases). Germline CDR1 is LGHNA and CDR2 is YSLEER. The germline V and J ends were trimmed by 3 bases and 5 bases, with 14 bases remaining between them. CDR3 size: 16 residues. CDR3 DNA sequence: TGCGCCAGCAGCCACCGATACCGGGACGATAATTCACCCCTCCACTTT. This encodes CASSHRYRDDNSPLHF.

This clone was seen only a few times. The gene calls are TRBV6-1 and TRBJ1-6; TRBD1 aligns across 9 bases. Germline values: CDR1 MNHNS, CDR2 SASEGT. J lost 8 bases, V lost 3 bases, and 2 bases had no gene match. This CDR3 has 14 residues. In nucleotides, the CDR3 is TGTGCCAGCAGTGACGACAGGGGGTATTCACCCCTCCACTTT. It encodes CASSDDRGYSPLHF.

The V gene is TRBV19, the J gene TRBJ2-3; tentatively, D is TRBD2 (5 bases). The CDR3 is 13 amino acids. Germline V CDR1 and CDR2: LNHDA, SQIVND (reference sequence). Deletions cut 9 bases from V and 1 base from J, with 11 bases between. The CDR3, as DNA: TGTGCCAGCCGCCCAGCGGGCACAGATACGCAGTATTTT. It translates to CASRPAGTDTQYF.

J is TRBJ2-5 and V is TRBV19; maybe TRBD2 (6 bases). CDR1 is LNHDA and CDR2 is SQIVND in the germline V gene (reference sequence). The CDR3 consists of 14 residues. V was shortened by 4 bases and J by 3 bases, with 12 bases between the two germline ends. CDR3 coding DNA: TGTGCCAGTAGTAGGGCCCCGGGGGAAGAGACCCAGTACTTC. Its translation: CASSRAPGEETQYF.

The chain's CDR3 is CASSLLISVGETDTQYF. The CDR3 DNA reads as TGTGCCAGCAGCTTACTCATTTCTGTTGGGGAAACAGATACGCAGTATTTT. The V and J genes are TRBV7-2 and TRBJ2-3, with D unclear. Between the trimmed V and J ends, which lost 2 bases and 3 bases, there was a span of 18 bases. CDR1 SGHTA and CDR2 FQGNSA come from the germline V gene. This CDR3 region has 17 residues.

The rearrangement joins TRBV19 to TRBJ1-6; D is uncertain. Germline CDR1 and CDR2: LNHDA and SQIVND (reference sequence). The CDR3 spans 15 residues. V dropped 1 base and J dropped 5 bases, with 9 bases sitting between them. The CDR3 DNA sequence: TGTGCCAGTAGTATAGGAGGGCTTCATAATTCACCCCTCCACTTT. This codes for CASSIGGLHNSPLHF.

The chain joins TRBV6-1 to TRBJ1-5, with D possibly being TRBD1 (5 bases). With 6 bases removed from V and 0 bases from J, the gap between germline ends came to 12 bases. Per germline, CDR1 MNHNS and CDR2 SASEGT. The CDR3 consists of 15 residues. This CDR3 is CASSEGRISNQPQHF. CDR3 nucleotides: TGTGCCAGCAGCGAGGGACGGATTAGCAATCAGCCCCAGCATTTT.

The rearrangement links TRBV5-1 to TRBJ1-2, with a possible D match to TRBD1 (6 bases). The germline V and J ends were trimmed by 1 base and 6 bases, with 7 bases remaining between them. The CDR3 contains 12 residues. In germline, CDR1 is SGHRS, CDR2 YFSETQ. The CDR3 nucleotides read TGCGCCAGCAGCTTGACAGGGAATGGCTACACCTTC. This encodes CASSLTGNGYTF. Complete variable domain (other parts from reference TRBV5-1 and TRBJ1-2): KAGVTQTPRYLIKTRGQQVTLSCSPISGHRSVSWYQQTPGQGLQFLFEYFSETQRNKGNFPGRFSGRQFSNSRSEMNVSTLELGDSALYLCASSLTGNGYTFGSGTRLTVV.

The J gene is TRBJ1-5, the V gene TRBV4-3, with a weak D call TRBD1 (6 bases). V was trimmed by 4 bases and J by 4 bases, leaving 14 bases between them. This CDR3 is built from 15 residues. Germline V gives CDR1 LGHNA, CDR2 YSLEER. This CDR3 reads CASSLSAGDNQPQHF. The CDR3 DNA reads as TGCGCCAGCAGCCTCTCGGCAGGGGATAATCAGCCCCAGCATTTT.

This clone was found a few times. V and J are TRBV28 and TRBJ1-2; no definite D call. The CDR3 covers 14 residues. V dropped 2 bases and J dropped 2 bases, with 9 bases sitting between them. The germline V gene has CDR1 MDHEN and CDR2 SYDVKM. The CDR3 protein is CASSLEAGNYGYTF. The CDR3 coding sequence is TGTGCCAGCAGTTTAGAGGCGGGGAACTATGGCTACACCTTC.

This clone was seen a few times. The chain employs TRBV6-5 and TRBJ1-6, with D uncertain. The CDR3 runs to 14 residues. V lost 6 bases and J lost 7, with 13 bases in between. Germline CDR1 reads MNHEY; CDR2 reads SVGAGI. The DNA for the CDR3 is TGTGCCAGCAGCCCAGGCAGAGGGAATTCACCCCTCCACTTT. This gives the protein CASSPGRGNSPLHF.

The CDR3 loop reads CASSYKGTEQFF. The CDR3 DNA sequence: TGTGCCAGCAGCTACAAGGGAACTGAGCAGTTCTTC. The chain uses TRBV7-6 and TRBJ2-1; D remains unclear. V was shortened by 4 bases and J by 9 bases, with 10 bases between the two germline ends. The length of the CDR3 is 12 residues. In germline, CDR1 is SGHVS, CDR2 FNYEAQ.

The chain carries TRBV2 and TRBJ2-7; tentative D call: TRBD1 (6 bases). The germline V gene has CDR1 SNHLY and CDR2 FYNNEI. V was trimmed by 1 base and J by 2 bases, leaving 9 bases between them. This CDR3 spans 14 amino acids. DNA of the CDR3: TGTGCCAGCAGTGAAGGGAACAGGGCCTACGAGCAGTACTTC. It encodes CASSEGNRAYEQYF.

The chain couples TRBV11-2 to TRBJ2-5; 7 bases fit TRBD1. Losses at the gene ends were 5 bases for V and 2 bases for J; bases not matched to a gene: 5. This CDR3 comprises 14 residues. Germline CDR1 reads SGHAT; CDR2 reads FQNNGV. The CDR3 spells CASSRGQLQETQYF. The CDR3 bases are TGTGCCAGCAGCCGGGGACAGTTACAAGAGACCCAGTACTTC.